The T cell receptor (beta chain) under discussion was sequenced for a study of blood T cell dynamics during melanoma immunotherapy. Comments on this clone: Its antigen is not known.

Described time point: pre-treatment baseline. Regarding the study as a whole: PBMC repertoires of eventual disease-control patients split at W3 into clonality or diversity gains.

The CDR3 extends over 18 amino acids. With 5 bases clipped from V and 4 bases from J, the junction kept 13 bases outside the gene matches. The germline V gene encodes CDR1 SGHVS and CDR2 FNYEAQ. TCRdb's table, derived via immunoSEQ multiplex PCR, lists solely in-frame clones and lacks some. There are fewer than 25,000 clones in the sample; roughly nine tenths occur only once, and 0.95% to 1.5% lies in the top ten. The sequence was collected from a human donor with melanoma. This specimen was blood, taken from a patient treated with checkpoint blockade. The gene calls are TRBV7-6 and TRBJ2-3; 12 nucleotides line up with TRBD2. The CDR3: CASSDTSGRSSSSDTQYF. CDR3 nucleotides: TGTGCCAGCAGCGACACTAGCGGGAGGTCATCCTCTTCAGATACGCAGTATTTT.